The 22 T cell receptor beta chains below all came from one sample that was sequenced in a study of T-cell reconstitution after alpha-beta-depleted transplantation in children. Unique molecular identifiers were incorporated when the TCRbeta library was constructed. TCRdb redid the calling of the PCR reads with MiXCR, one entry per CDR3 protein. The sample shows fewer than 550,000 distinct CDR3 sequences, roughly 17% of them seen only once. The specimen was PBMCs, mostly from graft donor cells, collected 360 days after TCRalphabeta/CD19-depleted stem cell transplant. These receptors originate from a boy under two years old who had a stem cell transplant for Wiskott-Aldrich syndrome, so the T cells may come from the graft donor.

There are a few counts of this clonotype. The gene calls are TRBV24-1 and TRBJ2-3; 9 nucleotides agree with TRBD1. Trimming cost V 2 bases and J 0 bases; bases outside gene matches: 5. CDR1 and CDR2 from the germline V gene are KGHDR and SFDVKD. The CDR3 is made up of 17 amino acids. This CDR3 reads CATSDSWTGVSTDTQYF. In nucleotides, the CDR3 is TGTGCCACCAGTGATTCATGGACAGGGGTGAGCACAGATACGCAGTATTTT.

This clonotype was counted between two and nine times. This chain's CDR3 is CASSLASLDTQYF. The DNA for the CDR3 is TGTGCCAGCAGCTTAGCCTCTCTAGATACGCAGTATTTT. The chain combines TRBV7-6 with TRBJ2-3; no definite D call. CDR1 SGHVS and CDR2 FNYEAQ come from the germline V gene. Deletions cut 0 bases from V and 5 bases from J, with 6 bases between. CDR3 length equals 13 residues.

The rearrangement links TRBV4-3 to TRBJ2-3; a weak D match, TRBD1 (6 bases). This CDR3 comprises 17 residues. The germline gives CDR1 LGHNA, CDR2 YSLEER. Trimming shortened V by 5 bases and J by 0 bases, and 18 bases separated the two germline ends. This CDR3 reads CASSGRGGETSTDTQYF. The CDR3 DNA is TGCGCCAGCAGCGGCAGGGGTGGGGAAACTAGCACAGATACGCAGTATTTT.

This chain's CDR3 is CASSPFKYGKYEQYF. DNA for the CDR3: TGTGCCAGCTCACCGTTTAAGTACGGGAAATACGAGCAGTACTTC. V is TRBV18 and J is TRBJ2-7, with a tentative D call TRBD2 (5 bases). The CDR3 has 15 amino acids. In germline, CDR1 is KGHSH, CDR2 LQKENI. The V and J ends lost 3 bases and 4 bases respectively, with 16 bases between them.

The gene calls are TRBV29-1 and TRBJ2-5; D is possibly TRBD1 (6 bases). Between the trimmed V and J ends, which lost 2 bases and 5 bases, there was a span of 12 bases. Germline lookup yields CDR1 SQVTM and CDR2 ANQGSEA. The CDR3 is 13 amino acids. As DNA, the CDR3 is TGCAGCGTTGAATCGCTACAGGGTGAGACCCAGTACTTC. Translated, it gives CSVESLQGETQYF.

The chain links TRBV4-2 to TRBJ1-1; D not resolved. Trimming shortened V by 0 bases and J by 1 base, and 6 bases separated the two germline ends. Germline CDR1 and CDR2: LGHNA and YNFKEQ. This CDR3 has 14 residues. The CDR3 is CASSQDSGNTEAFF. The CDR3 DNA reads as TGTGCCAGCAGCCAAGATTCAGGGAACACTGAAGCTTTCTTT.

This clonotype was seen a few times. The chain is built from TRBV4-2 and TRBJ2-1; no clear D gene. The CDR3 runs 15 residues. CDR1 is LGHNA and CDR2 is YNFKEQ in the germline V gene. The V end was cut by 1 base, the J end by 9 bases, with 16 bases between. The CDR3 here is CASSQGQVGGGEQFF. CDR3 nucleotide sequence: TGTGCCAGCAGCCAAGGTCAAGTCGGCGGCGGTGAGCAGTTCTTC.

The genes are TRBV29-1 and TRBJ2-1; 12 bases align to TRBD2. Germline CDR1 reads SQVTM; CDR2 reads ANQGSEA. This CDR3 spans 14 amino acids. Trimming at V came to 7 bases and at J to 4 bases, leaving 5 bases not matched to a gene. The CDR3 DNA sequence: TGCAGCGCCTACCTAGCGGGAGGGTACAATGAGCAGTTCTTC. Translating it yields CSAYLAGGYNEQFF.

This clonotype was picked up a small number of times. The chain carries TRBV19 and TRBJ2-2; TRBD1 might be the D (5 bases). Germline V CDR1 and CDR2: LNHDA, SQIVND (reference sequence). Trimming left V 5 bases short and J 1 base short, with 20 bases between. This CDR3 has 18 residues. CDR3 coding DNA: TGTGCCAGTAGTTTGCATTGGGCGTGGACACAGAACACCGGGGAGCTGTTTTTT. This translates into CASSLHWAWTQNTGELFF.

The genes are TRBV28 and TRBJ1-2; D unresolved. CDR3 length: 12 residues. Trimming cost V 4 bases and J 8 bases, with 11 bases left between them. Germline V gene sequence: CDR1 MDHEN, CDR2 SYDVKM. The CDR3 reads CASSSRTSGYTF. DNA of the CDR3: TGTGCCAGCAGTTCCCGGACCTCCGGCTACACCTTC.

The sample holds a few counts of this clonotype. V usage is TRBV20-1 and J usage is TRBJ2-5, with D perhaps matching TRBD2 (5 bases). CDR3 length: 15 residues. Germline CDR1 and CDR2: DFQATT and SNEGSKA (reference sequence). Deletions cut 5 bases from V and 5 bases from J, with 21 bases between. In nucleotides, the CDR3 is TGCAGTGCTCAAGCCGTTGAGGGCCCCCGCGAGACCCAGTACTTC. It codes for CSAQAVEGPRETQYF.

This clonotype showed up just a few times. The chain recombines TRBV7-9 with TRBJ2-3; D perhaps matches TRBD1 (5 bases). V was shortened by 2 bases and J by 0 bases, with 12 bases between the two germline ends. The CDR3 consists of 16 residues. Germline V gene data show CDR1 as SEHNR and CDR2 as FQNEAQ (reference sequence). CDR3 loop: CASSLTRATSTDTQYF. CDR3 nucleotide sequence: TGTGCCAGCAGCTTAACCAGGGCCACTAGCACAGATACGCAGTATTTT.

The chain is built from TRBV7-2 and TRBJ1-2; 7 bases align to TRBD1. The trim removed 5 bases at V and 8 bases at J, leaving 11 bases unmatched. The CDR3 runs 14 residues. Germline V CDR1 and CDR2: SGHTA, FQGNSA. The CDR3 nucleotides are TGTGCCAGCAGCCCTCGGGACAGCGGAGCCGGCTACACCTTC. Its protein is CASSPRDSGAGYTF. The variable domain in full, with the rest retrieved from reference TRBV7-2 and TRBJ1-2, is GAGVSQSPSNKVTEKGKDVELRCDPISGHTALYWYRQSLGQGLEFLIYFQGNSAPDKSGLPSDRFSAERTGGSVSTLTIQRTQQEDSAVYLCASSPRDSGAGYTFGSGTRLTVV.

V and J are TRBV21-1 and TRBJ2-1; the table's TRBD2 call for D was not verified on the DNA. TRBV21-1 is a documented pseudogene. This CDR3 comprises 16 residues. For the CDR3, the DNA is TGTGCCAACAGCAAGAGGTCAGCGGGAGGTGACAATGAGCAGTTCTTC. Translation: CANSKRSAGGDNEQFF.

The sample holds a few counts of this clonotype. The chain has TRBV7-9 and TRBJ1-5; maybe TRBD1 (5 bases). V was trimmed by 5 bases and J by 0 bases, leaving 14 bases between them. CDR1 and CDR2 from the germline V gene are SEHNR and FQNEAQ (reference sequence). This CDR3 is built from 16 residues. The CDR3 bases are TGTGCCAGCAGCGAAGGGACTTGGGATAGCAATCAGCCCCAGCATTTT. Protein product: CASSEGTWDSNQPQHF. Variable domain in full (rest from reference TRBV7-9 and TRBJ1-5): DTGVSQNPRHKITKRGQNVTFRCDPISEHNRLYWYRQTLGQGPEFLTYFQNEAQLEKSRLLSDRFSAERPKGSFSTLEIQRTEQGDSAMYLCASSEGTWDSNQPQHFGDGTRLSIL.

The chain recombines TRBV7-2 with TRBJ2-3, with TRBD2 matching 12 bases. The CDR3 is made up of 23 amino acids. Germline-derived CDR1 and CDR2 are SGHTA and FQGNSA. V lost 2 bases, J lost 1 base, and 22 bases stayed unmatched. The chain's CDR3 is CASSLRRLAGALAGKPGTDTQYF. CDR3 in DNA: TGTGCCAGCAGCTTACGCAGACTAGCGGGAGCTCTTGCTGGGAAGCCAGGCACAGATACGCAGTATTTT.

This clonotype was counted a few times. The chain has TRBV28 and TRBJ2-1; TRBD2 aligns across 7 bases. The CDR3 runs to 15 residues. V gave up 6 bases and J gave up 5 bases; unmatched junction bases: 10. Looked up from germline, CDR1 is MDHEN and CDR2 is SYDVKM. For the CDR3, the DNA is TGTGCCAGCAGCCCTACTAGCGAGTGGGACAATGAGCAGTTCTTC. It translates to CASSPTSEWDNEQFF.

This clonotype was detected only a few times. V usage is TRBV2 and J usage is TRBJ2-3; 8 nucleotides match TRBD2. Germline V gene lookup returns CDR1 SNHLY and CDR2 FYNNEI. Trimming took 8 bases from V and 0 from J; bases not matched to a gene: 4. The CDR3 sequence is 14 residues long. CDR3 in DNA: TGTGCCAGCCTTAGCGGGGCGAGCACAGATACGCAGTATTTT. Translation gives CASLSGASTDTQYF. The full variable domain, rest sourced from reference TRBV2 and TRBJ2-3, is EPEVTQTPSHQVTQMGQEVILRCVPISNHLYFYWYRQILGQKVEFLVSFYNNEISEKSEIFDDQFSVERPDGSNFTLKIRSTKLEDSAMYFCASLSGASTDTQYFGPGTRLTVL.

This clonotype appeared a few times. The chain employs TRBV18 and TRBJ2-1; either TRBD1 or TRBD2 may supply D (6 bases each). In germline, CDR1 is KGHSH, CDR2 LQKENI. The V and J ends lost 5 bases and 2 bases respectively, with 16 bases between them. The CDR3 totals 16 residues. This CDR3 is CASSTAVGGAYNEQFF. The CDR3 bases are TGTGCCAGCTCAACCGCGGTGGGGGGCGCCTACAATGAGCAGTTCTTC.

CDR3 bases: TGTGCCAGCAGCTTATGGGCGGGGAATGAGCAGTTCTTC. Its protein product is CASSLWAGNEQFF. This chain uses TRBV7-2 with TRBJ2-1, with D possibly matching TRBD2 (6 bases). Trimming stripped 2 bases from V and 7 bases from J, with 9 bases between. The germline gives CDR1 SGHTA, CDR2 FQGNSA. The CDR3 extends over 13 amino acids.

A few counts support this clonotype. The chain employs TRBV2 and TRBJ2-1, with TRBD2 matching 11 bases. From germline, CDR1 is SNHLY and CDR2 FYNNEI. Losses at the gene ends were 5 bases for V and 2 bases for J; bases not matched to a gene: 11. The CDR3 is 18 residues long. CDR3 nucleotides: TGTGCCAGCAGTCCCCCGGGACTAGCGGAAAGAACCTACAATGAGCAGTTCTTC. Translated, it gives CASSPPGLAERTYNEQFF.

This clonotype was counted between two and nine times. The chain uses TRBV7-2 and TRBJ2-3; TRBD2 is a possible D gene (6 bases). CDR1 and CDR2 from the germline V gene are SGHTA and FQGNSA. Trimming stripped 5 bases from V and 0 bases from J, with 15 bases between. The CDR3 extends over 16 amino acids. CDR3 nucleotide sequence: TGTGCCAGCAGCCTTCCCGGGGGTCCTAGCACAGATACGCAGTATTTT. Protein sequence: CASSLPGGPSTDTQYF.